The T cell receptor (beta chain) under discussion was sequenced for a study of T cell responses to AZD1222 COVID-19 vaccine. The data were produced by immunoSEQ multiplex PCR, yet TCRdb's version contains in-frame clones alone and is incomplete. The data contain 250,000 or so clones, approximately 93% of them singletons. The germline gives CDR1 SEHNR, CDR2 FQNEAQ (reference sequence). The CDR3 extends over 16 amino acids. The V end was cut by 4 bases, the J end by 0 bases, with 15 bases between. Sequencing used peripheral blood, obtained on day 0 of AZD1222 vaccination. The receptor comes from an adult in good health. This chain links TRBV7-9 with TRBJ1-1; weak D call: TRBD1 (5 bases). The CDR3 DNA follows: TGTGCCAGCAGCTCTAGGAGGACAAAGGTGAACACTGAAGCTTTCTTT. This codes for CASSSRRTKVNTEAFF.